The 20 T cell receptor beta chains in this list originate from one sample, sequenced in a study of blood T cell repertoires in COVID-19. Here immunoSEQ multiplex PCR was the method, and the copy in TCRdb shows in-frame clones only, minus some. The profile shows around 93,000 clones, 60% to 85% of them singletons. Sample: peripheral blood. The receptor source for this set is an elderly woman with acute or convalescent COVID-19.

The gene calls are TRBV3-1 (or the pseudogene TRBV3-2) and TRBJ1-2; 8 nucleotides match TRBD1. V shed 0 bases and J 5 bases; nucleotides not matched to a gene: 8. The germline gives CDR1 LGHDT, CDR2 YNNKEL (reference sequence). This CDR3 region has 16 residues. CDR3 nucleotides: TGTGCCAGCAGCCAAGAGGGGGGGACAGGAGGATATGGCTACACCTTC. Protein: CASSQEGGTGGYGYTF.

The CDR3 loop reads CASSQEVGSNYEQYF. The CDR3 DNA follows: TGTGCCAGCAGCCAAGAGGTGGGCTCCAACTACGAGCAGTACTTC. V and J are TRBV14 and TRBJ2-7, with D unclear. This CDR3 has 15 residues. V lost 0 bases and J lost 3, with 12 bases in between. CDR1 is SGHDN, CDR2 FVKESK, per germline.

The chain combines TRBV5-1 with TRBJ1-4; the D is unclear. This CDR3 comprises 15 residues. Trimming pared 4 bases from V and 0 bases from J, leaving 10 bases between. Per germline, CDR1 SGHRS and CDR2 YFSETQ. CDR3 residues: CASSADITTNEKLFF. DNA for the CDR3: TGCGCCAGCAGCGCCGACATCACAACTAATGAAAAACTGTTTTTT.

The V gene is TRBV11-3, the J gene TRBJ2-1; 8 nucleotides agree with TRBD2. Trimming took 4 bases from V and 0 from J; bases not matched to a gene: 5. This CDR3 has 16 residues. Germline values: CDR1 SGHNT, CDR2 YENEEA. The CDR3 loop is CASSSGLVSSYNEQFF. The CDR3 DNA reads as TGTGCCAGCAGCTCGGGACTAGTTAGCTCCTACAATGAGCAGTTCTTC.

The chain carries TRBV18 and TRBJ1-4, with D uncertain. Looked up from germline, CDR1 is KGHSH and CDR2 is LQKENI. This CDR3 is built from 17 residues. Deletions cut 3 bases from V and 0 bases from J, with 14 bases between. For the CDR3, the DNA is TGTGCCAGCTCACCCCCCTCGAGGAGAGCAACTAATGAAAAACTGTTTTTT. It codes for CASSPPSRRATNEKLFF.

Turning to this clone: One junction end disagrees with the germline gene, perhaps due to a read error. The chain combines TRBV7-3 with TRBJ2-7; TRBD2 might be the D (5 bases). The length of the CDR3 is 14 residues. Germline V CDR1 and CDR2: SGHTA, FQGTGA. The CDR3 nucleotides are TGTGCCAGCAGCTCCGGGGTAGTCTCCCACGAGCAGTACTTC. Translating gives CASSSGVVSHEQYF.

V usage is TRBV5-1 and J usage is TRBJ1-6, with D possibly being TRBD1 (6 bases). Germline CDR1 and CDR2: SGHRS and YFSETQ. This CDR3 is 14 amino acids long. V was shortened by 2 bases and J by 7 bases, with 10 bases between the two germline ends. CDR3 loop: CASSFSGDNSPLHF. CDR3 coding DNA: TGCGCCAGCAGCTTTTCAGGGGACAATTCACCCCTCCACTTT.

The rearrangement joins TRBV3-1 (or the pseudogene TRBV3-2) to TRBJ2-1, with TRBD2 identical over 11 bases. CDR3 size: 17 residues. Trimming took 4 bases from V and 0 from J; bases not matched to a gene: 5. Germline CDR1 is LGHDT and CDR2 is YNNKEL (reference sequence). The CDR3 reads CASSPRTSGLSYNEQFF. The CDR3 DNA sequence: TGTGCCAGCAGCCCGCGGACTAGCGGGCTCTCCTACAATGAGCAGTTCTTC.

With regard to this clone: One end of the junction varies from germline; a read error may be responsible. The chain uses TRBV2 and TRBJ1-5; weak D call: TRBD1 (5 bases). The CDR3 totals 12 residues. Germline CDR1 reads SNHLY; CDR2 reads FYNNEI. The CDR3 sequence: CASSEGPQGKDF. CDR3 nucleotides: TGTGCCAGCAGTGAAGGTCCGCAGGGTAAAGATTTT.

The chain employs TRBV18 and TRBJ1-2; maybe TRBD1 (5 bases). CDR1 KGHSH and CDR2 LQKENI come from the germline V gene. Trimming pared 2 bases from V and 7 bases from J, leaving 8 bases between. This CDR3 contains 12 residues. CDR3 sequence (DNA): TGTGCCAGCTCACCAACGGGGGGTGGCTACACCTTC. It codes for CASSPTGGGYTF.

This chain connects TRBV6-5 to TRBJ2-7, with 7 bases that match TRBD1. The V gene end was trimmed by 5 bases and the J gene end by 3 bases; junction bases not matched to a gene: 7. This CDR3 is 14 amino acids long. Germline CDR1 reads MNHEY; CDR2 reads SVGAGI. The CDR3 reads CASSTGTVFYEQYF. The CDR3 bases are TGTGCCAGCAGTACCGGGACAGTGTTCTACGAGCAGTACTTC.

CDR3 DNA sequence: TGTGCCAGCAGCGTGGACAGGGGTTTTGATGAAAAACTGTTTTTT. Protein product: CASSVDRGFDEKLFF. The chain carries TRBV2 and TRBJ1-4; 9 nucleotides line up with TRBD1. V lost 6 bases and J lost 6; bases outside the gene matches: 8. Looked up from germline, CDR1 is SNHLY and CDR2 is FYNNEI. This CDR3 spans 15 amino acids.

The chain has TRBV6-6 and TRBJ2-1; perhaps TRBD1 as D (6 bases). The germline CDR1 and CDR2 sequences are MNHNY and SVGAGI (reference sequence). V was cut by 11 bases and J by 6 bases, with 17 bases left in between. This CDR3 contains 13 residues. In DNA, the CDR3 is TGTGCCGGCCGGGACAAAGGGGTCAATGAGCAGTTCTTC. This gives the protein CAGRDKGVNEQFF.

There are many counts of this clone. The J gene is TRBJ1-2, the V gene TRBV2; perhaps TRBD1 as D (5 bases). Germline-derived CDR1 and CDR2 are SNHLY and FYNNEI. The CDR3 spans 14 residues. The V and J ends lost 5 bases and 4 bases respectively, with 14 bases between them. The chain's CDR3 is CASSPRGDIYGYTF. DNA of the CDR3: TGTGCCAGCAGTCCTCGGGGGGATATCTATGGCTACACCTTC.

This chain links TRBV11-2 with TRBJ2-7, with D possibly being TRBD2 (6 bases). The CDR3 runs to 14 residues. V was pared by 0 bases and J by 6 bases, with 12 bases between. CDR1 is SGHAT and CDR2 is FQNNGV in the germline V gene. The CDR3 loop is CASSLDRWEVEQYF. The CDR3 nucleotides are TGTGCCAGCAGCTTAGATAGATGGGAGGTCGAGCAGTACTTC.

Here the CDR3 reads CASSRISGAFF. As DNA, the CDR3 is TGTGCCAGCAGCCGAATTTCGGGAGCTTTCTTT. The V call is TRBV5-6, the J call TRBJ1-1; D gene uncertain. Germline CDR1 and CDR2: SGHDT and YYEEEE. Trimming took 4 bases from V and 10 from J, leaving 11 bases between them. The CDR3 covers 11 residues. The complete variable domain, with remaining parts taken from reference TRBV5-6 and TRBJ1-1, reads DAGVTQSPTHLIKTRGQQVTLRCSPKSGHDTVSWYQQALGQGPQFIFQYYEEEERQRGNFPDRFSGHQFPNYSSELNVNALLLGDSALYLCASSRISGAFFGQGTRLTVV.

This chain connects TRBV28 to TRBJ2-6, with no clear D. The V end was cut by 2 bases, the J end by 3 bases, with 2 bases between. CDR1 and CDR2 (germline): MDHEN, SYDVKM. This CDR3 has 13 residues. DNA for the CDR3: TGTGCCAGCAGTTTACATGGGGCCAACGTCCTGACTTTC. Its translation is CASSLHGANVLTF.

The CDR3 is CASRDRATTNEKLFF. CDR3 nucleotides: TGTGCCAGCAGGGACAGGGCGACAACTAATGAAAAACTGTTTTTT. This chain links TRBV2 with TRBJ1-4; TRBD1 aligns across 8 bases. The trim removed 6 bases at V and 0 bases at J, leaving 3 bases unmatched. Germline CDR1 reads SNHLY; CDR2 reads FYNNEI. This CDR3 is 15 amino acids long.

This sequence joins TRBV27 and TRBJ1-5; TRBD1 matches at 9 bases. The germline V gene encodes CDR1 MNHEY and CDR2 SMNVEV (reference sequence). V lost 2 bases and J lost 7; bases outside the gene matches: 3. CDR3 length equals 14 residues. The CDR3 DNA reads as TGTGCCAGCAGTTTACGGGACAGGGTCCAGCCCCAGCATTTT. This encodes CASSLRDRVQPQHF.

This clone was counted once. The chain is built from TRBV6-6 and TRBJ1-2, with a weak D call TRBD1 (6 bases). The CDR3 runs to 13 residues. The ends were cut back, 6 bases at V and 3 bases at J, with 11 bases in the middle. Germline V gives CDR1 MNHNY, CDR2 SVGAGI (reference sequence). CDR3 in amino acids: CASSPGQYYGYTF. The CDR3 region has the DNA TGTGCCAGCAGCCCAGGACAGTACTATGGCTACACCTTC.